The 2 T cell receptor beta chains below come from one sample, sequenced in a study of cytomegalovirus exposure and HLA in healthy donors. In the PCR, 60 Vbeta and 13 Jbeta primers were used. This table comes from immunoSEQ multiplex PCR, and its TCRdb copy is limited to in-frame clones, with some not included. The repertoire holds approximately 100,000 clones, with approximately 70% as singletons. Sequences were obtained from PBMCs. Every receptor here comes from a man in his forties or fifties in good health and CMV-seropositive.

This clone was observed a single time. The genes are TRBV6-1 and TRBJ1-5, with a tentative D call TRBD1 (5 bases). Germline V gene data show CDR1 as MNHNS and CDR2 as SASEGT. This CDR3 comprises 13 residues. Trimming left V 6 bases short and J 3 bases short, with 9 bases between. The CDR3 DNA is TGTGCCAGCAGCGACAGAAACAATCAGCCCCAGCATTTT. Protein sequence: CASSDRNNQPQHF.

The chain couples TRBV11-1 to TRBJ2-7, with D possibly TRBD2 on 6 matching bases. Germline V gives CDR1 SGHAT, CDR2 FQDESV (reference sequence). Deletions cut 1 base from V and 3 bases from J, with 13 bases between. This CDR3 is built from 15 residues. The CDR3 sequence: CASSLGPSANYEQYF. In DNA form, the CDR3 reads TGTGCCAGCAGCTTAGGTCCTAGCGCCAACTACGAGCAGTACTTC.